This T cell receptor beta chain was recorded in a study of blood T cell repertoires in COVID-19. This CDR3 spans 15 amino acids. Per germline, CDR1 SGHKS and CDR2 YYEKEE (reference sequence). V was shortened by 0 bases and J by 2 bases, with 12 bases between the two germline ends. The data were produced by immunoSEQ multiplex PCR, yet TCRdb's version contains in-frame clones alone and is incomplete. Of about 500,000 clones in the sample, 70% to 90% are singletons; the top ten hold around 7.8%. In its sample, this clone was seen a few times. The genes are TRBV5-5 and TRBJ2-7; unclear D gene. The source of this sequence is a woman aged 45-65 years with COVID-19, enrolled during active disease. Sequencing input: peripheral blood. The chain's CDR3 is CASSLVPRSTYEQYF. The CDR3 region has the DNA TGTGCCAGCAGCTTGGTCCCCCGCAGTACCTACGAGCAGTACTTC.